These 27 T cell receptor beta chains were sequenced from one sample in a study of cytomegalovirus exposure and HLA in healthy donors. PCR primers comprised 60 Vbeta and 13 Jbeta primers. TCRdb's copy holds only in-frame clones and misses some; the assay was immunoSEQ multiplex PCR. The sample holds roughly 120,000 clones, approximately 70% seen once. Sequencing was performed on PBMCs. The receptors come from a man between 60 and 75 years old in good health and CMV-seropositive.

CDR3 residues: CASSLGAGGINEQFF. The CDR3 region has the DNA TGTGCCAGCAGCCTCGGAGCGGGGGGTATCAATGAGCAGTTCTTC. The chain is built from TRBV7-8 and TRBJ2-1; TRBD2 agrees at 9 bases. The CDR3 totals 15 residues. Germline lookup yields CDR1 SGHVS and CDR2 FQNEAQ. The V and J ends lost 5 bases and 6 bases, in that order; junction bases with no gene match: 8.

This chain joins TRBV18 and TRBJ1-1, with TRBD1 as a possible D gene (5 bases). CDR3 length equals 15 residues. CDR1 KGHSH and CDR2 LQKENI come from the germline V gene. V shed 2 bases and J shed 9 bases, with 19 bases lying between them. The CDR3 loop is CASSPMTVRTSQAFF. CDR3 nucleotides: TGTGCCAGCTCACCAATGACGGTTCGGACATCTCAAGCTTTCTTT. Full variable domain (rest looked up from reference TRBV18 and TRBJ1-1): NAGVMQNPRHLVRRRGQEARLRCSPMKGHSHVYWYRQLPEEGLKFMVYLQKENIIDESGMPKERFSAEFPKEGPSILRIQQVVRGDSAAYFCASSPMTVRTSQAFFGQGTRLTVV.

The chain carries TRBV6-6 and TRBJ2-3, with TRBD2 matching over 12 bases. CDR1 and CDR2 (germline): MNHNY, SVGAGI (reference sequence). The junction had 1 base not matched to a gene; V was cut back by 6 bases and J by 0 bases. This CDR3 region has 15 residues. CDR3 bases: TGTGCCAGCAGCGGACTAGCGGGGAGCACAGATACGCAGTATTTT. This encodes CASSGLAGSTDTQYF.

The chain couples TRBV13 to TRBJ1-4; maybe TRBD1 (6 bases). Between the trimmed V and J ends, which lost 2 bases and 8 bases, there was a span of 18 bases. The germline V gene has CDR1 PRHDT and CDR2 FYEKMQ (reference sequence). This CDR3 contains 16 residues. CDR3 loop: CASSLRRGGAQEKLFF. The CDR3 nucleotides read TGTGCCAGCAGCTTACGTCGTGGGGGGGCGCAGGAAAAACTGTTTTTT.

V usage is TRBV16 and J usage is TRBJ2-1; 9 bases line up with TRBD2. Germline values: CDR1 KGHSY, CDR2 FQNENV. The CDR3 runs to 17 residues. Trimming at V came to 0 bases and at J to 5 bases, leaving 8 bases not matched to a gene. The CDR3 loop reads CASSQSRASGDNNEQFF. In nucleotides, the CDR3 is TGTGCCAGCAGCCAATCTCGGGCTAGCGGGGACAACAATGAGCAGTTCTTC.

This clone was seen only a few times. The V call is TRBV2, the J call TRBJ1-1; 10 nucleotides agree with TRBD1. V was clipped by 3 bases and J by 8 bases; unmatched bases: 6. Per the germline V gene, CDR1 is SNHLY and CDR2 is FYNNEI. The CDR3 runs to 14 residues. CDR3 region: CASSEGQGIGEAFF. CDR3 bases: TGTGCCAGCAGTGAGGGACAGGGGATCGGGGAAGCTTTCTTT.

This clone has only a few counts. The CDR3 DNA reads TGTGCCAGCAGCCCCCGGTCGGACAGGGAGGGTGAGACTGAAGCTTTCTTT. It encodes CASSPRSDREGETEAFF. The V gene is TRBV21-1, the J gene TRBJ1-1; TRBD1, the D gene given by the table, was not confirmed from the DNA. TRBV21-1 is labeled a pseudogene. The CDR3 spans 17 residues.

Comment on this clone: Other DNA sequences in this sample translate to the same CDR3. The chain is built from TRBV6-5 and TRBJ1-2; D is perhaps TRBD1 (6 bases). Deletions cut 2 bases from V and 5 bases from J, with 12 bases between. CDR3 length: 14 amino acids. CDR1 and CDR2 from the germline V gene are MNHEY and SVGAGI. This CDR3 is CASSYGGGGYGYTF. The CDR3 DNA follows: TGTGCCAGCAGTTACGGGGGCGGTGGGTATGGCTACACCTTC.

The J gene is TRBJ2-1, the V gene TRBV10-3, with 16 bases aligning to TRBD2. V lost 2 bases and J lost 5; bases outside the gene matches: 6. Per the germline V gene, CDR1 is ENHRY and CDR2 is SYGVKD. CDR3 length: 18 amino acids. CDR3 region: CAISEPGLAGGIDNEQFF. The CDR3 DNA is TGTGCCATCAGTGAGCCGGGACTAGCGGGGGGGATCGACAATGAGCAGTTCTTC.

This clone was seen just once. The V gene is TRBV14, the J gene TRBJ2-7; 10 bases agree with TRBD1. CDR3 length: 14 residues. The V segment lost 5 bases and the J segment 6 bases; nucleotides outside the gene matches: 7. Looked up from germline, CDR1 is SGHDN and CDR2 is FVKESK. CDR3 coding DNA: TGTGCCAGCAGCATAACCGGGACAGGGGCCGAGCAGTACTTC. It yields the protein CASSITGTGAEQYF.

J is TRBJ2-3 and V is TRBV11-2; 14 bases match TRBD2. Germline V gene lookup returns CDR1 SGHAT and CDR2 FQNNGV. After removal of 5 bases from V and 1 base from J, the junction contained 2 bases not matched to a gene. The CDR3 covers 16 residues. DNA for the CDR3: TGTGCCAGCAGCGGGGGACTAGCGGGGGGCACAGATACGCAGTATTTT. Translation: CASSGGLAGGTDTQYF.

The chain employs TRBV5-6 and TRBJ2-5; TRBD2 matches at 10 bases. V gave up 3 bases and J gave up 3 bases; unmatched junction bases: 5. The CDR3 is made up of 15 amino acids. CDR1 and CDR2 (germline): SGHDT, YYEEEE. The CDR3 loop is CASSYFTSGEETQYF. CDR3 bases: TGTGCCAGCAGCTACTTTACTAGCGGGGAAGAGACCCAGTACTTC.

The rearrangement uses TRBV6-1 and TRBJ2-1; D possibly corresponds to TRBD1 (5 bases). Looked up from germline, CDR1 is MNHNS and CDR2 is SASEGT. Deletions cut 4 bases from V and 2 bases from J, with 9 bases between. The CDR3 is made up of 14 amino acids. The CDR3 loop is CASSASRAYNEQFF. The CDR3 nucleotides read TGTGCCAGCAGTGCGAGCAGGGCCTACAATGAGCAGTTCTTC.

The CDR3 is CASSLYPGGAYEQYF. CDR3 bases: TGTGCCAGCAGTTTATATCCTGGGGGGGCGTACGAGCAGTACTTC. The V gene is TRBV27, the J gene TRBJ2-7; tentatively, D is TRBD2 (7 bases). V was pared by 1 base and J by 4 bases, with 14 bases between. The CDR3 covers 15 residues. Per germline, CDR1 MNHEY and CDR2 SMNVEV (reference sequence).

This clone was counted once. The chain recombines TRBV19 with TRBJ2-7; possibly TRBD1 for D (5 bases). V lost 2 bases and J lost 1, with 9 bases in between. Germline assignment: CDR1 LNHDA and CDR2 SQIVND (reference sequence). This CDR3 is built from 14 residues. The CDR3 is CASSIQGVSYEQYF. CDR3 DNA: TGTGCCAGTAGTATACAAGGGGTGTCCTACGAGCAGTACTTC. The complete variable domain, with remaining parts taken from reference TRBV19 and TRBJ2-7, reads DGGITQSPKYLFRKEGQNVTLSCEQNLNHDAMYWYRQDPGQGLRLIYYSQIVNDFQKGDIAEGYSVSREKKESFPLTVTSAQKNPTAFYLCASSIQGVSYEQYFGPGTRLTVT.

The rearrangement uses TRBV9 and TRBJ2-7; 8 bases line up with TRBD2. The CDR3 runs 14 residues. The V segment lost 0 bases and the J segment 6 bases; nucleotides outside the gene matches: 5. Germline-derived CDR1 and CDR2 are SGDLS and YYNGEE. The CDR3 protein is CASSVAGGPVEQYF. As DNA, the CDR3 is TGTGCCAGCAGCGTAGCGGGGGGGCCGGTCGAGCAGTACTTC. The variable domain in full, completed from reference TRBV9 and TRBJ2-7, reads DSGVTQTPKHLITATGQRVTLRCSPRSGDLSVYWYQQSLDQGLQFLIQYYNGEERAKGNILERFSAQQFPDLHSELNLSSLELGDSALYFCASSVAGGPVEQYFGPGTRLTVT.

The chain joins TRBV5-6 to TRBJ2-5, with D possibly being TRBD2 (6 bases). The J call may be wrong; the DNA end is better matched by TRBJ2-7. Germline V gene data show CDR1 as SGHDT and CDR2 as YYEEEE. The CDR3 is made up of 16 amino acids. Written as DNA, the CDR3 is TGTGCCAGCAGCTTCTTAGACAGCCTGGGAGGCGACGAGCAGTACTTC. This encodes CASSFLDSLGGDEQYF.

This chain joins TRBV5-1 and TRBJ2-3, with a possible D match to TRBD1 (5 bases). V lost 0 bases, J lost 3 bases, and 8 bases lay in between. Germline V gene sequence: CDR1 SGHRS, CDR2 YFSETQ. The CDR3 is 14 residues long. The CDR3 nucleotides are TGCGCCAGCAGCTTGGGGGGCAGGACAGATACGCAGTATTTT. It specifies CASSLGGRTDTQYF.

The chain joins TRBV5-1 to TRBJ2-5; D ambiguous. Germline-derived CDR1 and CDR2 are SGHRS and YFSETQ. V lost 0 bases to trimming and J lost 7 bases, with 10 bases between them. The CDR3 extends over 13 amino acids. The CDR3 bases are TGCGCCAGCAGCTTGGGATTCGGTGGGACCCAGTACTTC. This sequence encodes CASSLGFGGTQYF.

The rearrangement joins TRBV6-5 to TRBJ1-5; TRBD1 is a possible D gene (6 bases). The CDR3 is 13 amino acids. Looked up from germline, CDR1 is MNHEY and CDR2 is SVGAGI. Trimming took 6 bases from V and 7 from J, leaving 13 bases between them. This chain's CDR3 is CASSLTGHQPQHF. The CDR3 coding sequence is TGTGCCAGCAGCCTAACAGGGCACCAGCCCCAGCATTTT.

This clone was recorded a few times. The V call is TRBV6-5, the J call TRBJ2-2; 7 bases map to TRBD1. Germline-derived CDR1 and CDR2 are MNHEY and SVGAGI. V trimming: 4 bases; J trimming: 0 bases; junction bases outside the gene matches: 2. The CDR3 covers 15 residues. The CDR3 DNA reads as TGTGCCAGCAGTTGGGACAGCACGAACACCGGGGAGCTGTTTTTT. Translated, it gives CASSWDSTNTGELFF.

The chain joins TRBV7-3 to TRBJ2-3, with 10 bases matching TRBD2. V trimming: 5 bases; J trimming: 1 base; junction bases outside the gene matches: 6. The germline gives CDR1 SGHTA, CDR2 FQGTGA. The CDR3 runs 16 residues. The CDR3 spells CASSPLLAGGTDTQYF. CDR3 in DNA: TGTGCCAGCAGCCCCCTTCTAGCGGGGGGCACAGATACGCAGTATTTT.

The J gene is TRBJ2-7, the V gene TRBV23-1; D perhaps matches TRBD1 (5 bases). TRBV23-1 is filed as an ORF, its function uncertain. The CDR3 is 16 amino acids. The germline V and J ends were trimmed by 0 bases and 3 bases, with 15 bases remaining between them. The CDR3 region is CASSQSIQLGDYEQYF. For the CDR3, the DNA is TGCGCCAGCAGTCAATCGATCCAGTTAGGGGACTACGAGCAGTACTTC.

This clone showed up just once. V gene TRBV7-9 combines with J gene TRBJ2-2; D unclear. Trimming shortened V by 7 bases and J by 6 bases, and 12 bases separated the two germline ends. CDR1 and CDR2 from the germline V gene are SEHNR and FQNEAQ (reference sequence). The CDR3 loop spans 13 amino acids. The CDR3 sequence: CASTELGAGELFF. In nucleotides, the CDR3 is TGTGCCAGCACCGAGTTGGGCGCCGGGGAGCTGTTTTTT.

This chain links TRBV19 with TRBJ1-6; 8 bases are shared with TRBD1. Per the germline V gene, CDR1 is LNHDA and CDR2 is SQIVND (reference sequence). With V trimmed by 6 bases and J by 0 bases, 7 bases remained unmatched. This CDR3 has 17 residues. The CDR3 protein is CASSGQGTSSYNSPLHF. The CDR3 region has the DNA TGTGCCAGTAGCGGACAGGGAACAAGCTCCTATAATTCACCCCTCCACTTT.

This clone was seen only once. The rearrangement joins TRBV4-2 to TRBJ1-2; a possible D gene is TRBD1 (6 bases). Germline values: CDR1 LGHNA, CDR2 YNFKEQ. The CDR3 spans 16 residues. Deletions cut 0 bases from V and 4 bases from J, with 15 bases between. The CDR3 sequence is CASSQDGTQSAYGYTF. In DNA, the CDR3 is TGTGCCAGCAGCCAAGATGGGACACAGTCTGCCTATGGCTACACCTTC.

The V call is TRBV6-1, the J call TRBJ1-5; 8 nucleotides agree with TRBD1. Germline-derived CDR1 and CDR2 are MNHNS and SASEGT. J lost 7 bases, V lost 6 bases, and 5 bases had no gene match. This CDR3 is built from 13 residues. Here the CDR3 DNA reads TGTGCCAGCAGAATGGACAGGGCGCAGCCCCAGCATTTT. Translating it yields CASRMDRAQPQHF.